This entry lists 21 T cell receptor beta chains sequenced from one sample in a study of blood T cell repertoires in COVID-19. This table comes from immunoSEQ multiplex PCR, and its TCRdb copy is limited to in-frame clones, with some not included. Of approximately 230,000 clones in the sample, approximately 90% were seen once. Sequencing was carried out using PBMCs or T cells enriched from blood (not recorded which). Receptor source: a man aged 35 to 55 who had recovered from COVID-19.

The chain has TRBV15 and TRBJ2-1; possible D gene TRBD1, 6 bases. Germline assignment: CDR1 LNHNV and CDR2 YYDKDF (reference sequence). V was cut by 3 bases and J by 0 bases, with 15 bases left in between. The CDR3 contains 17 residues. CDR3 coding DNA: TGTGCCACCAGCAGCGGGACACCCAGGAGCTCCTACAATGAGCAGTTCTTC. Protein product: CATSSGTPRSSYNEQFF.

The V gene is TRBV12-3 or TRBV12-4, the J gene TRBJ1-1, with D possibly being TRBD1 (6 bases). The CDR3 is made up of 13 amino acids. Trimming took 5 bases from V and 5 from J, leaving 12 bases between them. CDR3 sequence reads: CASSNERGTEAFF. The DNA of the CDR3 is TGTGCCAGCAGTAATGAAAGGGGGACTGAAGCTTTCTTT.

This chain links TRBV27 with TRBJ2-2, with 10 bases matching TRBD2. V trimming: 7 bases; J trimming: 6 bases; junction bases outside the gene matches: 5. The CDR3 contains 14 residues. Germline CDR1 and CDR2: MNHEY and SMNVEV (reference sequence). The CDR3 loop reads CASKSGRGPGELFF. CDR3 bases: TGTGCCAGCAAAAGCGGGAGGGGTCCCGGGGAGCTGTTTTTT.

The rearrangement joins TRBV28 to TRBJ1-4; 7 nucleotides line up with TRBD1. CDR1 is MDHEN, CDR2 SYDVKM, per germline. CDR3 length: 17 residues. V trimming: 1 base; J trimming: 4 bases; junction bases outside the gene matches: 9. The CDR3: CASSLSVGGQINEKLFF. The DNA of the CDR3 is TGTGCCAGCAGTTTATCAGTAGGGGGACAGATTAATGAAAAACTGTTTTTT.

The chain has TRBV30 and TRBJ1-1; 9 positions match TRBD1. This CDR3 has 13 amino acids. Germline CDR1 reads GTSNPN; CDR2 reads SVGIG (reference sequence). The V gene end was trimmed by 2 bases and the J gene end by 3 bases; junction bases not matched to a gene: 1. Written as DNA, the CDR3 is TGTGCCTGGAGTTGGACAGGGGACACTGAAGCTTTCTTT. Its protein product is CAWSWTGDTEAFF.

The rearrangement uses TRBV4-1 and TRBJ2-7, with 8 nucleotides matching TRBD1. Trimming removed 0 bases from V and 7 bases from J; junction bases left unmatched: 11. Germline V lookup: CDR1 MGHRA, CDR2 YSYEKL. This CDR3 is 16 amino acids long. The DNA of the CDR3 is TGCGCCAGCAGCCAAGACCCTAGGACAGGGTATGAAGAGCAGTACTTC. Translated: CASSQDPRTGYEEQYF.

This rearrangement joins TRBV9 to TRBJ1-1; the D is unclear. The germline V and J ends were trimmed by 0 bases and 5 bases, with 5 bases remaining between them. CDR3 length: 12 residues. CDR1 and CDR2 (germline): SGDLS, YYNGEE. CDR3 region: CASSVVETEAFF. In nucleotides, the CDR3 is TGTGCCAGCAGCGTAGTGGAGACTGAAGCTTTCTTT. Looking up the rest from reference TRBV9 and TRBJ1-1 gives the full variable domain: DSGVTQTPKHLITATGQRVTLRCSPRSGDLSVYWYQQSLDQGLQFLIQYYNGEERAKGNILERFSAQQFPDLHSELNLSSLELGDSALYFCASSVVETEAFFGQGTRLTVV.

CDR3 in DNA: TGCGCCAGCAGCTTGGCCGTGACAGGGCCAGATACGCAGTATTTT. It specifies CASSLAVTGPDTQYF. The chain has TRBV5-1 and TRBJ2-3; 7 bases are a match to TRBD1. The J segment lost 4 bases and the V segment lost 0 bases, leaving 5 bases of the junction unmatched. This CDR3 is 15 amino acids long. CDR1 is SGHRS, CDR2 YFSETQ, per germline.

The chain joins TRBV10-3 to TRBJ1-3; no firm D call. Germline CDR1 and CDR2: ENHRY and SYGVKD. This CDR3 has 17 residues. Trimming pared 0 bases from V and 4 bases from J, leaving 16 bases between. The CDR3 spells CAISESRAHAGGNTIYF. The CDR3 DNA sequence: TGTGCCATCAGTGAGTCCCGAGCCCACGCGGGAGGAAACACCATATATTTT.

The chain recombines TRBV20-1 with TRBJ2-1; possibly TRBD1 for D (5 bases). CDR1 is DFQATT and CDR2 is SNEGSKA in the germline V gene (reference sequence). The CDR3 loop spans 14 amino acids. V lost 4 bases and J lost 0, with 10 bases in between. Here the CDR3 reads CSAIEDNSYNEQFF. CDR3 nucleotides: TGCAGTGCTATTGAGGACAACTCCTACAATGAGCAGTTCTTC.

The V and J genes are TRBV12-5 and TRBJ2-7; 8 bases map to TRBD1. This CDR3 is built from 13 residues. Per germline, CDR1 LGHNT and CDR2 FRNRAP. As DNA, the CDR3 is TGTGCCCCTGTGAGACAGGGGATCTGGGAGCAGTACTTC. Protein sequence: CAPVRQGIWEQYF.

This clone was counted once. This rearrangement joins TRBV5-5 to TRBJ2-4, with D unresolved. Germline V gives CDR1 SGHKS, CDR2 YYEKEE (reference sequence). V was trimmed by 0 bases and J by 1 base, leaving 11 bases between them. CDR3 length: 16 amino acids. The CDR3 region is CASSLGLTNAKNIQYF. The DNA for the CDR3 is TGTGCCAGCAGCTTGGGGCTGACAAACGCCAAAAACATTCAGTACTTC.

This chain links TRBV4-1 with TRBJ2-5, with a weak D call TRBD2 (6 bases). CDR1 and CDR2 from the germline V gene are MGHRA and YSYEKL. Trimming left V 1 base short and J 4 bases short, with 10 bases between. This CDR3 contains 14 residues. The CDR3 protein is CASSQAGGSETQYF. DNA for the CDR3: TGCGCCAGCAGCCAAGCCGGGGGATCAGAGACCCAGTACTTC.

The CDR3, as DNA: TGTGCCAGCAGCCAATCGGACAGGCCCGGGGAGCTGTTTTTT. Translating it yields CASSQSDRPGELFF. This rearrangement joins TRBV3-1 (or the pseudogene TRBV3-2) to TRBJ2-2; 7 bases line up with TRBD1. The J segment lost 6 bases and the V segment lost 2 bases, leaving 3 bases of the junction unmatched. CDR3 length equals 14 residues. From germline, CDR1 is LGHDT and CDR2 YNNKEL (reference sequence).

The genes are TRBV5-1 and TRBJ1-6; 7 nucleotides match TRBD1. The J segment lost 9 bases and the V segment lost 0 bases, leaving 9 bases of the junction unmatched. The CDR3 is made up of 16 amino acids. The germline V gene has CDR1 SGHRS and CDR2 YFSETQ. CDR3: CASSLDPTGAGSPLHF. The DNA for the CDR3 is TGCGCCAGCAGCTTGGACCCTACAGGGGCCGGTTCACCCCTCCACTTT.

CDR3 sequence reads: CSASPDRGTGPQHF. The CDR3 nucleotides read TGCAGTGCTAGTCCGGACAGGGGGACAGGGCCCCAGCATTTT. The gene calls are TRBV20-1 and TRBJ1-5; 10 bases are a match to TRBD1. J was trimmed by 9 bases and V by 3 bases; bases with no gene match: 8. The CDR3 totals 14 residues. CDR1 and CDR2 from the germline V gene are DFQATT and SNEGSKA (reference sequence).

The rearrangement joins TRBV7-9 to TRBJ1-4; D call uncertain. Trimming removed 0 bases from V and 7 bases from J, with 9 bases in between. Germline V gene lookup returns CDR1 SEHNR and CDR2 FQNEAQ (reference sequence). The CDR3 is made up of 14 amino acids. The CDR3 reads CASSLAGEIEKLFF. The CDR3 region has the DNA TGTGCCAGCAGCTTAGCCGGGGAGATTGAAAAACTGTTTTTT.

This chain links TRBV7-9 with TRBJ2-3; 8 nucleotides line up with TRBD1. The CDR3 sequence is 12 residues long. The V and J ends lost 10 bases and 5 bases, in that order; junction bases with no gene match: 5. Germline V gene lookup returns CDR1 SEHNR and CDR2 FQNEAQ (reference sequence). CDR3 DNA sequence: TGTGCCACCCAGGGGGCGGGAGATACGCAGTATTTT. Amino acid sequence: CATQGAGDTQYF.

V is TRBV28 and J is TRBJ1-2; 8 bases align to TRBD1. The CDR3 consists of 16 residues. The V segment lost 6 bases and the J segment 5 bases; nucleotides outside the gene matches: 14. Germline loops: CDR1 MDHEN, CDR2 SYDVKM. The DNA for the CDR3 is TGTGCCAGCAGGAGGGGCAGGGGGCAGACGGGATATGGCTACACCTTC. This encodes CASRRGRGQTGYGYTF.

The chain employs TRBV6-1 and TRBJ2-2; 7 bases are shared with TRBD1. CDR3 size: 16 residues. Losses at the gene ends were 4 bases for V and 2 bases for J; bases not matched to a gene: 7. Germline-derived CDR1 and CDR2 are MNHNS and SASEGT. In nucleotides, the CDR3 is TGTGCCAGCAGTGCTGAGGACAGGCCCAACACCGGGGAGCTGTTTTTT. Translating it yields CASSAEDRPNTGELFF.

This chain uses TRBV19 with TRBJ1-2, with D uncertain. Trimming shortened V by 1 base and J by 7 bases, and 10 bases separated the two germline ends. The V gene's germline CDR1 is LNHDA and CDR2 SQIVND (reference sequence). This CDR3 is built from 13 residues. The CDR3 DNA follows: TGTGCCAGTAGTATAGGGGTGGAGAGTGGCTACACCTTC. Amino acids: CASSIGVESGYTF.